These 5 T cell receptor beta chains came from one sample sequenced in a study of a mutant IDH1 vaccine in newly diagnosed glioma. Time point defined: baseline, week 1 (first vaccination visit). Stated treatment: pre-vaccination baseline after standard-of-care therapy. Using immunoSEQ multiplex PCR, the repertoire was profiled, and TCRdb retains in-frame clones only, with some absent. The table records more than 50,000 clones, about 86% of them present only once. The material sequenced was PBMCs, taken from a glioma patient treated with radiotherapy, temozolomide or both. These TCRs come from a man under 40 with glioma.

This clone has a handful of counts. The CDR3 nucleotides are TGTGCCAGCAGCGCTAAAGAGGGGCGACTGGACACTGAAGCTTTCTTT. Translating gives CASSAKEGRLDTEAFF. This chain connects TRBV9 to TRBJ1-1; a weak D match, TRBD1 (5 bases). The CDR3 contains 16 residues. Trimming left V 3 bases short and J 3 bases short, with 18 bases between. Germline CDR1 is SGDLS and CDR2 is YYNGEE.

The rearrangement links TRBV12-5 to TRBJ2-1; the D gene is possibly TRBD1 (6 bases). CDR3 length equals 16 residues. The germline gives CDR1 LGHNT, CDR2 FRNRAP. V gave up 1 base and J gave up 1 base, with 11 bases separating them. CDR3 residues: CASGLGWGPSYNEQFF. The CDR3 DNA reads TGTGCTAGTGGTTTGGGGTGGGGGCCGTCCTACAATGAGCAGTTCTTC.

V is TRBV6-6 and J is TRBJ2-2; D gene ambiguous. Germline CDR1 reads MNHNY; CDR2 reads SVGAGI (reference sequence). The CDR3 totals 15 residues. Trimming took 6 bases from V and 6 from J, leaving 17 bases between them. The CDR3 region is CASSPLISGPGELFF. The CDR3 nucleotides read TGTGCCAGCAGCCCGTTAATTTCGGGCCCCGGGGAGCTGTTTTTT.

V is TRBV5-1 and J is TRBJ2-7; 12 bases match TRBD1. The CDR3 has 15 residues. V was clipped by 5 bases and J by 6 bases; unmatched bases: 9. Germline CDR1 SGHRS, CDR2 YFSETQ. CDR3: CASSPRGTGGFEQYF. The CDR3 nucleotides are TGCGCCAGCAGTCCTAGGGGGACAGGGGGCTTCGAGCAGTACTTC.

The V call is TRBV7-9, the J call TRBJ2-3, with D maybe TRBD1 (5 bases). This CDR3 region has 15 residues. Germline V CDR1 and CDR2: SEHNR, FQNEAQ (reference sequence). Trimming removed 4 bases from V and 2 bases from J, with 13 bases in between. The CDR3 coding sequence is TGTGCCAGCAGCTCGAGTGGCAGGGACACAGATACGCAGTATTTT. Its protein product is CASSSSGRDTDTQYF.